This T cell receptor (beta chain) was recovered during a study of identical twins. Study-wide points: Modeled out-of-frame TCR alpha sharing in monozygotic twins fell below observed levels. Because invariant MAIT and iNKT cells could be present, zero-insertion analyses could be partly confounded. Weaker excess twin sharing was seen among beta out-of-frame sequences.

V was pared by 6 bases and J by 0 bases, with 3 bases of the junction left unmatched. The V gene's germline CDR1 is SQVTM and CDR2 ANQGSEA. The CDR3 runs 16 residues. TCRdb ran MiXCR on the 5' RACE reads and lists one entry per CDR3 protein. The data show 500,000 to 600,000 distinct CDR3 sequences, roughly 21% seen once. This clonotype was found many times. Its antigen is not known. These data were also reused for a study on T cells expressing NK-cell markers.

The chain combines TRBV29-1 with TRBJ2-1, with TRBD2 matching over 15 bases. Sequencing was done on a sample of CD4+ T cells sorted from blood. The TCR was taken from a young woman in good health. The CDR3 region is CSVGTSGGSSYNEQFF. CDR3 in DNA: TGCAGCGTAGGGACTAGCGGGGGGAGCTCCTACAATGAGCAGTTCTTC.